The clone carrying this T cell receptor beta chain has just one count. The sample is drawn from a study of blood T cell repertoires in COVID-19. Seattle's enrolled individuals joined amid active infection and were then monitored longitudinally. Method: immunoSEQ multiplex PCR; TCRdb's copy keeps in-frame clones and lacks some. The top ten clones hold 2.5% to 3% of a sample with 150,000 to 200,000 clones, approximately 86% of them seen once. There are 14 residues in the CDR3. Germline V gene lookup returns CDR1 MDHEN and CDR2 SYDVKM. The J segment lost 6 bases and the V segment lost 5 bases, leaving 5 bases of the junction unmatched.

This sequence was found in a woman aged 80 or older with COVID-19, enrolled during active disease. J is TRBJ1-4 and V is TRBV28; 8 nucleotides agree with TRBD1. The sequenced material came from peripheral blood. The CDR3 protein is CASSGDRRDEKLFF. The CDR3 DNA is TGTGCCAGCAGTGGGGACAGGCGGGATGAAAAACTGTTTTTT.